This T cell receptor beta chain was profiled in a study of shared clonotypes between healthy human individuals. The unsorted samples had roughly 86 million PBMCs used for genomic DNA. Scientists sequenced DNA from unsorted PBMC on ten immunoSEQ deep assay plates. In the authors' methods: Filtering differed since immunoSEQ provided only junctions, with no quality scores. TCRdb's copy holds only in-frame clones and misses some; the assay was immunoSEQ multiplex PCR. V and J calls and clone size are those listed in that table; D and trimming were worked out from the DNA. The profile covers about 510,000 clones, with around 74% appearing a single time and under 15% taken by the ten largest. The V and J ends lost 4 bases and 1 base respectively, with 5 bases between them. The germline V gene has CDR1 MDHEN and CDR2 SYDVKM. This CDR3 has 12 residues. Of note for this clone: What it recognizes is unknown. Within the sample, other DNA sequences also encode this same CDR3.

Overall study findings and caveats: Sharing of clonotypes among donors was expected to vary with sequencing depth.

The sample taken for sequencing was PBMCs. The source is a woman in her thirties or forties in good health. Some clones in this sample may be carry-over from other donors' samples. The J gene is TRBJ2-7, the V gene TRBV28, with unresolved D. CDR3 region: CASSSYSYEQYF. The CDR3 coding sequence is TGTGCCAGCAGTTCCTATTCCTACGAGCAGTACTTC.